The rows below give T cell receptor beta chains drawn from one sample of a study of blood T cell repertoires in COVID-19. Here immunoSEQ multiplex PCR was the method, and the copy in TCRdb shows in-frame clones only, minus some. The repertoire holds about 150,000 clones, with around 84% as singletons. The sequencing input was peripheral blood. The receptors here all came from a man in his forties or fifties with active or convalescent COVID-19. Each CDR3 is given with its conserved first and last residue. A D gene is named only where the DNA matches it firmly. Not all rows give a size; the values are once, few, many and, for expanded clones, a class.

J | D | V | length | size | CDR3 | DNA
TRBJ2-7 | TRBD1 | TRBV6-5 | 14 | - | CASSLGQGTYEQYF | TGTGCCAGCAGCCTAGGACAGGGCACCTACGAGCAGTACTTC
TRBJ2-1 | - | TRBV29-1 | 12 | - | CSASWGTGEQFF | TGCAGCGCCTCCTGGGGCACTGGTGAGCAGTTCTTC
TRBJ2-2 | TRBD1 | TRBV11-2 | 16 | - | CASSLDLDRTTGELFF | TGTGCCAGCAGCTTAGATCTGGACAGGACGACCGGGGAGCTGTTTTTT
TRBJ2-5 | - | TRBV29-1 | 13 | - | CSVEVGGQETQYF | TGCAGCGTTGAAGTAGGAGGTCAAGAGACCCAGTACTTC
TRBJ2-1 | - | TRBV10-3 | 13 | - | CAISETSYNEQFF | TGTGCCATCAGTGAGACTAGTTACAATGAGCAGTTCTTC
TRBJ2-3 | - | TRBV5-1 | 12 | - | CASSPSVDTQYF | TGCGCCAGCAGCCCTTCCGTGGATACGCAGTATTTT
TRBJ1-5 | - | TRBV2 | 16 | - | CASSERGLKSNQPQHF | TGTGCCAGCAGTGAGCGGGGTTTAAAGAGCAATCAGCCCCAGCATTTT
TRBJ2-2 | TRBD2 | TRBV7-6 | 15 | once | CASSLAGGPAGELFF | TGTGCCAGCAGCTTAGCGGGAGGGCCGGCCGGGGAGCTGTTTTTT
TRBJ2-2 | TRBD2 | TRBV6-5 | 16 | - | CASSLLAGGRTGELFF | TGTGCCAGCAGTTTACTAGCGGGGGGGCGAACCGGGGAGCTGTTTTTT
TRBJ2-1 | - | TRBV7-2 | 16 | once | CASSFETWAPRNEQFF | TGTGCCAGCAGCTTCGAAACCTGGGCTCCCCGGAATGAGCAGTTCTTC
TRBJ2-1 | TRBD2 | TRBV11-3 | 13 | once | CASSKGREGEQFF | TGTGCCAGCAGCAAGGGGCGGGAGGGTGAGCAGTTCTTC
TRBJ1-2 | - | TRBV6-4 | 13 | - | CASLRTSNYGYTF | TGTGCCAGCCTCAGGACTTCTAACTATGGCTACACCTTC
TRBJ2-1 | - | TRBV2 | 14 | - | CASSTSRSSNEQFF | TGTGCCAGCAGCACTAGTCGATCAAGCAATGAGCAGTTCTTC
TRBJ1-4 | - | TRBV7-8 | 14 | once | CASSFSGTNEKLFF | TGTGCCAGCAGCTTTTCGGGGACTAATGAAAAACTGTTTTTT
TRBJ2-7 | - | TRBV7-9 | 12 | - | CASSLTGFEQYF | TGTGCCAGCAGCTTAACAGGGTTCGAGCAGTACTTC
TRBJ2-5 | - | TRBV19 | 13 | - | CASSITQQETQYF | TGTGCCAGTAGTATAACCCAGCAAGAGACCCAGTACTTC
TRBJ1-5 | - | TRBV19 | 12 | - | CASNLRGQPQHF | TGTGCCAGTAACCTTAGGGGACAGCCCCAGCATTTT
TRBJ1-4 | - | TRBV28 | 13 | - | CASRAQLNEKLFF | TGTGCCAGCAGAGCACAGTTAAATGAAAAACTGTTTTTT
TRBJ2-7 | - | TRBV11-2 | 14 | - | CASSLPLGGYEQYF | TGTGCCAGCAGCTTACCCCTTGGAGGCTACGAGCAGTACTTC
TRBJ1-2 | - | TRBV24-1 | 14 | - | CATSDNEITYGYTF | TGTGCCACCAGTGACAATGAGATTACTTATGGCTACACCTTC
TRBJ1-2 | TRBD1 | TRBV5-1 | 12 | - | CASSSEDRGNTF | TGCGCCAGCAGCTCGGAGGACAGGGGAAACACCTTC
TRBJ1-2 | TRBD1 | TRBV6-4 | 15 | - | CASRSSARGQNGYTF | TGTGCCAGCAGGTCATCGGCCAGGGGGCAGAATGGCTACACCTTC
TRBJ2-7 | - | TRBV19 | 13 | - | CAAGGFDLYEQYF | TGTGCCGCAGGAGGGTTTGATCTCTACGAGCAGTACTTC
TRBJ1-2 | TRBD1 | TRBV28 | 15 | - | CASSQSGQGFYGYTF | TGTGCCAGCAGTCAATCGGGACAGGGATTCTATGGCTACACCTTC
TRBJ1-4 | - | TRBV6-4 | 13 | - | CASSLEVNEKLFF | TGTGCCAGCAGTTTAGAAGTTAATGAAAAACTGTTTTTT
TRBJ1-5 | TRBD1 | TRBV11-2 | 17 | - | CASSLDNARGLGQPQHF | TGTGCCAGCAGCTTAGATAACGCCAGGGGGCTCGGTCAGCCCCAGCATTTT
TRBJ2-7 | TRBD2 | TRBV7-2 | 16 | - | CASNPFGGGYGYEQYF | TGTGCCAGCAACCCATTTGGCGGGGGGTATGGTTACGAGCAGTACTTC
TRBJ1-3 | TRBD1 | TRBV7-8 | 14 | - | CASSYPGQGNTIYF | TGTGCCAGCAGCTATCCGGGACAGGGAAACACCATATATTTT
TRBJ1-1 | - | TRBV5-4 | 15 | - | CASSLAGIEVTEAFF | TGTGCCAGCAGCTTGGCCGGGATCGAAGTAACTGAAGCTTTCTTT
TRBJ2-7 | TRBD2 | TRBV5-1 | 16 | - | CASSPPRGGASYEQYF | TGCGCCAGCAGCCCTCCGAGGGGAGGGGCTTCCTACGAGCAGTACTTC
TRBJ1-6 | - | TRBV30 | 13 | few | CAWSLVFGSPLHF | TGTGCCTGGAGTTTGGTGTTCGGTTCACCCCTCCACTTT
TRBJ2-4 | - | TRBV4-3 | 13 | - | CASSQTPIAVQYF | TGCGCCAGCAGCCAGACACCGATAGCGGTTCAGTACTTC
TRBJ2-1 | - | TRBV11-2 | 14 | - | CASSPRDSYNEQFF | TGTGCCAGCAGCCCCCGGGACTCTTACAATGAGCAGTTCTTC
TRBJ1-6 | TRBD1 | TRBV9 | 16 | - | CASSVSTGGSNSPLHF | TGTGCCAGCAGCGTATCAACAGGGGGCAGTAATTCACCCCTCCACTTT
TRBJ2-7 | - | TRBV20-1 | 11 | - | CSARVGNEQYF | TGCAGTGCTAGAGTCGGGAACGAGCAGTACTTC
TRBJ2-7 | - | TRBV19 | 15 | - | CASSISGGASYEQYF | TGTGCCAGTAGTATTTCTGGGGGGGCGTCCTACGAGCAGTACTTC
TRBJ2-3 | - | TRBV9 | 12 | - | CASSVYGDTQYF | TGTGCCAGCAGCGTATACGGAGATACGCAGTATTTT
TRBJ2-5 | TRBD1 | TRBV28 | 14 | once | CASSNRGYQETQYF | TGTGCCAGCAGCAACAGGGGATACCAAGAGACCCAGTACTTC
TRBJ1-3 | - | TRBV7-2 | 16 | - | CASSLVMGAGGNTIYF | TGTGCCAGCAGCTTAGTGATGGGGGCGGGTGGAAACACCATATATTTT
TRBJ2-1 | TRBD2 | TRBV5-1 | 15 | - | CASSSGLAVYNEQFF | TGCGCCAGCAGCTCGGGACTAGCAGTCTACAATGAGCAGTTCTTC
TRBJ2-3 | - | TRBV30 | 15 | - | CAWSVPAGAADTQYF | TGTGCCTGGAGTGTACCAGCGGGTGCTGCAGATACGCAGTATTTT
TRBJ1-5 | - | TRBV15 | 16 | - | CATSRDPGSVGQPQHF | TGTGCCACCAGCAGAGATCCGGGTAGTGTCGGTCAGCCCCAGCATTTT
TRBJ2-7 | - | TRBV5-8 | 14 | once | CASSSPDKTYEQYF | TGTGCCAGCAGCTCGCCCGACAAGACCTACGAGCAGTACTTC
TRBJ1-2 | - | TRBV5-4 | 13 | - | CASSLEGVHGYTF | TGTGCCAGCAGCTTGGAAGGGGTCCATGGCTACACCTTC
TRBJ1-2 | TRBD1 | TRBV11-2 | 15 | - | CASSSSGTGGHGYTF | TGTGCCAGCAGCTCGTCCGGGACAGGGGGACATGGCTACACCTTC
TRBJ2-7 | TRBD2 | TRBV4-3 | 15 | once | CASSPLLGGSYEQYF | TGCGCCAGCAGCCCCTTGCTCGGGGGGTCCTACGAGCAGTACTTC
TRBJ1-3 | TRBD1 | TRBV7-6 | 15 | - | CASSSDRGPGNTIYF | TGTGCCAGCAGCTCGGACAGGGGGCCTGGAAACACCATATATTTT
TRBJ2-3 | - | TRBV7-6 | 17 | - | CASSYGRGISNTDTQYF | TGTGCCAGCAGCTACGGGAGAGGCATTTCAAACACAGATACGCAGTATTTT
TRBJ1-3 | TRBD1 | TRBV10-3 | 17 | - | CAISETGGGNSGNTIYF | TGTGCCATCAGTGAGACAGGGGGCGGAAACTCTGGAAACACCATATATTTT
TRBJ2-7 | - | TRBV18 | 14 | - | CASSTGLLSYEQYF | TGTGCCAGCTCAACTGGACTGCTATCCTACGAGCAGTACTTC
TRBJ2-7 | TRBD2 | TRBV10-3 | 15 | - | CAIRGTSGSGSQQYF | TGTGCCATCCGGGGGACTAGCGGGAGTGGTTCGCAGCAGTACTTC
TRBJ2-1 | - | TRBV6-5 | 13 | - | CASSRGDINEQFF | TGTGCCAGCAGCCGGGGTGATATCAATGAGCAGTTCTTC
TRBJ2-2 | TRBD2 | TRBV19 | 14 | - | CATRLAGGTGELFF | TGTGCCACACGACTAGCGGGGGGGACCGGGGAGCTGTTTTTT
TRBJ2-7 | - | TRBV6-2/TRBV6-3 | 12 | - | CASSRLTYEQYF | TGTGCCAGCAGCCGACTGACCTACGAGCAGTACTTC
TRBJ1-1 | - | TRBV6-5 | 14 | - | CASITRQTYTEAFF | TGTGCCAGCATCACCAGACAGACTTACACTGAAGCTTTCTTT